These 17 T cell receptor beta chains were all obtained from the same sample, sequenced in a study of cytomegalovirus exposure and HLA in healthy donors. Primers: 60 Vbeta forward and 13 Jbeta reverse. The method was immunoSEQ multiplex PCR; TCRdb's version includes in-frame clones alone and lacks a portion of them. Among tens of thousands of clones listed, around 80% were seen once. Sequencing was performed on PBMCs. These receptors were collected from a man aged 25 to 40 in good health and CMV-seronegative.

The chain uses TRBV27 and TRBJ1-5, with 7 bases that match TRBD1. After removal of 8 bases from V and 7 bases from J, the junction contained 17 bases not matched to a gene. CDR1 is MNHEY and CDR2 is SMNVEV in the germline V gene (reference sequence). The CDR3 extends over 16 amino acids. The CDR3: CASRSSPGQREQPQHF. DNA of the CDR3: TGTGCCAGCCGGTCGTCCCCGGGACAGCGCGAACAGCCCCAGCATTTT.

The rearrangement links TRBV15 to TRBJ1-2; D might be TRBD1 (5 bases). There are 13 residues in the CDR3. V lost 5 bases and J 8 bases, leaving 15 bases between the germline ends. Germline assignment: CDR1 LNHNV and CDR2 YYDKDF (reference sequence). CDR3 loop: CATSSRQGSGYTF. CDR3 coding DNA: TGTGCCACCAGCTCTCGCCAGGGCAGCGGCTACACCTTC.

This rearrangement joins TRBV19 to TRBJ2-5; D is possibly TRBD2 (5 bases). Germline V CDR1 and CDR2: LNHDA, SQIVND (reference sequence). The CDR3 covers 13 residues. V was cut by 4 bases and J by 4 bases, with 10 bases left in between. DNA for the CDR3: TGTGCCAGTAGTAAGTCGGGGAGAGAGACCCAGTACTTC. Its protein product is CASSKSGRETQYF. The variable domain in full, completed from reference TRBV19 and TRBJ2-5, reads DGGITQSPKYLFRKEGQNVTLSCEQNLNHDAMYWYRQDPGQGLRLIYYSQIVNDFQKGDIAEGYSVSREKKESFPLTVTSAQKNPTAFYLCASSKSGRETQYFGPGTRLLVL.

The rearrangement links TRBV28 to TRBJ1-5; 10 bases map to TRBD1. The CDR3 consists of 14 residues. Germline V gene data show CDR1 as MDHEN and CDR2 as SYDVKM. The ends lost 6 bases at V and 4 bases at J; junction bases unmatched: 3. The CDR3 loop is CASSTDRGNQPQHF. CDR3 nucleotides: TGTGCCAGCAGCACGGACAGGGGGAATCAGCCCCAGCATTTT.

The chain is built from TRBV5-6 and TRBJ2-7, with 7 bases identical to TRBD1. The CDR3 loop spans 15 amino acids. CDR1 is SGHDT, CDR2 YYEEEE, per germline. The V gene end was trimmed by 3 bases and the J gene end by 0 bases; junction bases not matched to a gene: 6. The CDR3 is CASSSGQPSSYEQYF. The CDR3, as DNA: TGTGCCAGCAGCTCGGGACAGCCAAGCTCCTACGAGCAGTACTTC.

The chain couples TRBV7-9 to TRBJ1-2; tentatively, D is TRBD1 (5 bases). The germline V gene encodes CDR1 SEHNR and CDR2 FQNEAQ (reference sequence). V was trimmed by 3 bases and J by 7 bases, leaving 12 bases between them. The CDR3 totals 13 residues. The CDR3: CASSFLQVPGYTF. The DNA of the CDR3 is TGTGCCAGCAGCTTTTTACAGGTCCCTGGCTACACCTTC.

The chain links TRBV2 to TRBJ1-6, with D uncertain. The CDR3 spans 16 residues. V lost 5 bases and J 1 base, leaving 12 bases between the germline ends. Germline V CDR1 and CDR2: SNHLY, FYNNEI. The CDR3 region is CASSISGGSYNSPLHF. The CDR3 coding sequence is TGTGCCAGCAGTATTTCCGGAGGGTCCTATAATTCACCCCTCCACTTT.

V usage is TRBV7-9 and J usage is TRBJ1-2; the match to TRBD1 covers 7 bases. After removal of 1 base from V and 2 bases from J, the junction contained 4 bases not matched to a gene. Germline CDR1 reads SEHNR; CDR2 reads FQNEAQ (reference sequence). The CDR3 length is 15 residues. CDR3: CASSLETGSNYGYTF. The CDR3 DNA is TGTGCCAGCAGCTTAGAGACAGGGTCGAACTATGGCTACACCTTC.

A few counts support this clone. J is TRBJ1-3 and V is TRBV7-6; D possibly corresponds to TRBD1 (6 bases). The CDR3 contains 16 residues. The germline V gene has CDR1 SGHVS and CDR2 FNYEAQ. V was trimmed by 3 bases and J by 10 bases, leaving 22 bases between them. This chain's CDR3 is CASSFSTGGAERTIYF. The CDR3 DNA reads as TGTGCCAGCAGCTTCAGCACGGGGGGCGCCGAGAGAACCATATATTTT.

This clone came up once. This rearrangement joins TRBV19 to TRBJ1-5; 8 nucleotides agree with TRBD1. This CDR3 spans 15 amino acids. Trimming cost V 5 bases and J 5 bases; bases outside gene matches: 8. Germline V lookup: CDR1 LNHDA, CDR2 SQIVND (reference sequence). This chain's CDR3 is CASSFDRGGDQPQHF. In nucleotides, the CDR3 is TGTGCCAGTAGTTTCGACAGGGGAGGGGATCAGCCCCAGCATTTT.

The gene calls are TRBV4-3 and TRBJ2-7, with TRBD2 identical over 9 bases. The CDR3 has 18 residues. The junction had 9 bases not matched to a gene; V was cut back by 0 bases and J by 0 bases. The germline V gene has CDR1 LGHNA and CDR2 YSLEER. CDR3 DNA sequence: TGCGCCAGCAGCCAAGATTGGAGCGGGGGGCTTAGCTCCTACGAGCAGTACTTC. It is translated as CASSQDWSGGLSSYEQYF.

The rearrangement links TRBV7-9 to TRBJ2-2; 7 nucleotides line up with TRBD1. Trimming took 4 bases from V and 7 from J; bases not matched to a gene: 9. Germline V lookup: CDR1 SEHNR, CDR2 FQNEAQ (reference sequence). The CDR3 totals 15 residues. CDR3 nucleotides: TGTGCCAGCAGCTCCAACAGGGGAACGGGCGGGGAGCTGTTTTTT. It codes for CASSSNRGTGGELFF.

The rearrangement joins TRBV5-1 to TRBJ2-7; the D gene is possibly TRBD2 (5 bases). Trimming removed 1 base from V and 3 bases from J, with 8 bases in between. This CDR3 region has 13 residues. CDR1 SGHRS and CDR2 YFSETQ come from the germline V gene. The CDR3 here is CASSLSGIYEQYF. As DNA, the CDR3 is TGCGCCAGCAGCTTGAGCGGTATCTACGAGCAGTACTTC.

The rearrangement joins TRBV9 to TRBJ2-2, with 7 bases matching TRBD2. Per the germline V gene, CDR1 is SGDLS and CDR2 is YYNGEE. V lost 4 bases and J lost 6; bases outside the gene matches: 9. The CDR3 extends over 15 amino acids. The CDR3 is CASSPQTSNPGELFF. CDR3 DNA sequence: TGTGCCAGCAGCCCTCAGACTAGCAACCCCGGGGAGCTGTTTTTT.

The J gene is TRBJ2-1, the V gene TRBV18, with TRBD1 matching 8 bases. CDR1 is KGHSH, CDR2 LQKENI, per germline. This CDR3 contains 19 residues. Germline trimming cut 3 bases from V and 2 bases from J; bases unmatched to any gene: 15. Here the CDR3 DNA reads TGTGCCAGCTCACCGGGACGGGGAGACAGGGGTTCGACCTACAATGAGCAGTTCTTC. This gives the protein CASSPGRGDRGSTYNEQFF. The full variable domain, completed using reference TRBV18 and TRBJ2-1, is NAGVMQNPRHLVRRRGQEARLRCSPMKGHSHVYWYRQLPEEGLKFMVYLQKENIIDESGMPKERFSAEFPKEGPSILRIQQVVRGDSAAYFCASSPGRGDRGSTYNEQFFGPGTRLTVL.

The J gene is TRBJ1-1, the V gene TRBV5-6, with 7 bases that match TRBD1. The junction had 14 bases not matched to a gene; V was cut back by 2 bases and J by 1 base. Looked up from germline, CDR1 is SGHDT and CDR2 is YYEEEE. The CDR3 spans 18 residues. The CDR3 loop is CASSFGTAYMSRNTEAFF. The CDR3 bases are TGTGCCAGCAGCTTCGGGACAGCCTATATGTCAAGGAACACTGAAGCTTTCTTT. Supplemented by reference TRBV5-6 and TRBJ1-1, the full variable domain reads DAGVTQSPTHLIKTRGQQVTLRCSPKSGHDTVSWYQQALGQGPQFIFQYYEEEERQRGNFPDRFSGHQFPNYSSELNVNALLLGDSALYLCASSFGTAYMSRNTEAFFGQGTRLTVV.

V is TRBV19 and J is TRBJ1-1, with D possibly matching TRBD1 (5 bases). Germline values: CDR1 LNHDA, CDR2 SQIVND (reference sequence). The CDR3 contains 14 residues. The V and J ends lost 7 bases and 0 bases respectively, with 12 bases between them. The CDR3 protein is CASTMTALNTEAFF. The CDR3 DNA reads as TGTGCCAGTACCATGACAGCTCTGAACACTGAAGCTTTCTTT.